The 27 T cell receptor beta chains below come from one sample, sequenced in a study of T cells in Graves' hyperthyroidism and ophthalmopathy. RNA transcripts served as the template for amplifying TCR beta CDR3 regions. The HTBI set primed first-round TCR CDR3 RT-PCR. TCRdb reanalysed the multiplex PCR reads using MiXCR and keeps one entry per CDR3 protein. Seen here are some 370,000 distinct CDR3 sequences, around an eighth observed once, and the top ten hold around 27%. Sequencing was carried out using blood. These TCRs come from a middle-aged man with Graves' ophthalmopathy.

The J gene is TRBJ2-1, the V gene TRBV20-1; TRBD1 might be the D (6 bases). Trimming stripped 0 bases from V and 0 bases from J, with 12 bases between. This CDR3 has 16 amino acids. Germline-derived CDR1 and CDR2 are DFQATT and SNEGSKA (reference sequence). The CDR3 DNA is TGCAGTGCTAGAGACACCGGGACACACTCCTACAATGAGCAGTTCTTC. Translated: CSARDTGTHSYNEQFF.

Points on this clonotype: Compared with germline, one end of the junction differs, possibly owing to a read error. V gene TRBV29-1 combines with J gene TRBJ1-3; D remains ambiguous. CDR1 is SQVTM, CDR2 ANQGSEA, per germline. The CDR3 runs to 14 residues. The CDR3 DNA follows: TGCAGCGCTGAAGACACCTTCTCTGGAAACACCATATATTTT. It is translated as CSAEDTFSGNTIYF.

Ten or more counts support this clonotype. The chain has TRBV30 and TRBJ1-1, with D hard to call. Germline loops: CDR1 GTSNPN, CDR2 SVGIG (reference sequence). The CDR3 runs 12 residues. V lost 1 base and J lost 5, with 8 bases in between. Here the CDR3 reads CAWSAKGTEAFF. The DNA for the CDR3 is TGTGCCTGGAGTGCAAAAGGGACTGAAGCTTTCTTT.

This clonotype has ten or more counts. This sequence joins TRBV18 and TRBJ2-3; 8 bases agree with TRBD1. The CDR3 covers 16 residues. In germline, CDR1 is KGHSH, CDR2 LQKENI. Trimming at V came to 3 bases and at J to 1 base, leaving 6 bases not matched to a gene. The chain's CDR3 is CASSPRDRQRTDTQYF. The DNA of the CDR3 is TGTGCCAGCTCACCTCGGGACAGGCAACGCACAGATACGCAGTATTTT.

This clonotype was detected many times. The rearrangement uses TRBV20-1 and TRBJ2-7; D gene unclear. The V gene's germline CDR1 is DFQATT and CDR2 SNEGSKA (reference sequence). The V end was cut by 1 base, the J end by 5 bases, with 12 bases between. The CDR3 spans 13 residues. The DNA for the CDR3 is TGCAGTGCTAGAGGGGCTACCTACCACGAGCAGTACTTC. Amino acids: CSARGATYHEQYF.

This clonotype was observed a few times. V and J are TRBV5-1 and TRBJ2-4; 14 nucleotides line up with TRBD2. Germline V gene lookup returns CDR1 SGHRS and CDR2 YFSETQ. This CDR3 has 18 amino acids. V lost 6 bases, J lost 0 bases, and 8 bases stayed unmatched. Here the CDR3 DNA reads TGCGCCAGCACTTCCGGGACTAGCGGGAGCCGAGCCAAAAACATTCAGTACTTC. Its translation is CASTSGTSGSRAKNIQYF.

This chain uses TRBV7-8 with TRBJ2-2, with D hard to call. The V gene's germline CDR1 is SGHVS and CDR2 FQNEAQ. The ends were cut back, 5 bases at V and 4 bases at J, with 8 bases in the middle. The CDR3 consists of 13 residues. The CDR3 DNA is TGTGCCAGCAGCAAACGGCTCACCGGGGAGCTGTTTTTT. It is translated as CASSKRLTGELFF.

This chain uses TRBV7-3 with TRBJ1-2; 11 positions match TRBD1. Trimming removed 1 base from V and 5 bases from J; junction bases left unmatched: 6. The CDR3 is 16 amino acids. Germline CDR1 is SGHTA and CDR2 is FQGTGA. The CDR3 DNA is TGTGCCAGCAGCTTAAGTGGGGACAGGGGGGATTATGGCTACACCTTC. This codes for CASSLSGDRGDYGYTF.

This clonotype came up many times. The V call is TRBV18, the J call TRBJ2-5; no firm D call. Germline assignment: CDR1 KGHSH and CDR2 LQKENI. The CDR3 covers 13 residues. The V and J ends lost 2 bases and 5 bases respectively, with 9 bases between them. CDR3 residues: CASSPLDRETQYF. CDR3 coding DNA: TGTGCCAGCTCACCATTAGACCGGGAGACCCAGTACTTC.

V is TRBV7-9 and J is TRBJ2-7; D is unclear. The CDR3 totals 12 residues. Trimming removed 0 bases from V and 7 bases from J, with 7 bases in between. Germline V lookup: CDR1 SEHNR, CDR2 FQNEAQ (reference sequence). The CDR3 coding sequence is TGTGCCAGCAGCTTAGCGCCCGGAGAGCAGTACTTC. Protein sequence: CASSLAPGEQYF.

The CDR3 coding sequence is TGTGCCAGCAGTTTTTTGGGCGGCTACACCTTC. This codes for CASSFLGGYTF. V is TRBV28 and J is TRBJ1-2, with D unresolved. V was cut by 3 bases and J by 8 bases, with 7 bases left in between. CDR3 length: 11 residues. Germline V gene data show CDR1 as MDHEN and CDR2 as SYDVKM.

This clonotype has at least ten counts. The chain links TRBV27 to TRBJ2-7; D uncertain. Trimming shortened V by 2 bases and J by 6 bases, and 11 bases separated the two germline ends. The CDR3 extends over 13 amino acids. CDR1 is MNHEY, CDR2 SMNVEV, per germline (reference sequence). In DNA, the CDR3 is TGTGCCAGCAGTTTAGATCAAGGGCTCGAGCAGTACTTC. Its translation is CASSLDQGLEQYF.

This clonotype was detected many times. This chain connects TRBV30 to TRBJ2-7; D is unresolved. The CDR3 contains 12 residues. V was shortened by 3 bases and J by 4 bases, with 10 bases between the two germline ends. Per germline, CDR1 GTSNPN and CDR2 SVGIG (reference sequence). This CDR3 is CAWSDTGYEQYF. DNA for the CDR3: TGTGCCTGGAGCGACACCGGGTACGAGCAGTACTTC.

This clonotype appeared many times. The V and J genes are TRBV28 and TRBJ1-1; D possibly corresponds to TRBD1 (6 bases). With 2 bases removed from V and 7 bases from J, the gap between germline ends came to 17 bases. This CDR3 spans 15 amino acids. Germline V gives CDR1 MDHEN, CDR2 SYDVKM. CDR3 protein: CASSLLERGANEAFF. The CDR3 DNA is TGTGCCAGCAGTTTACTGGAAAGGGGGGCGAATGAAGCTTTCTTT.

This clonotype was seen more than once but under ten times. The V and J genes are TRBV29-1 and TRBJ2-7; 10 positions match TRBD1. Unmatched junction bases numbered 18, after V lost 6 bases and J lost 7 bases. The CDR3 has 16 amino acids. From germline, CDR1 is SQVTM and CDR2 ANQGSEA. The CDR3 region is CSVEGLPGQGLDEQYF. The CDR3 bases are TGCAGCGTCGAGGGCCTACCGGGACAGGGGCTTGATGAGCAGTACTTC.

This clonotype has more than one count but fewer than ten. The J gene is TRBJ2-7, the V gene TRBV5-1; TRBD2 agrees at 11 bases. Germline V gene lookup returns CDR1 SGHRS and CDR2 YFSETQ. The CDR3 sequence is 14 residues long. V dropped 4 bases and J dropped 6; count of bases not matched to a gene: 6. CDR3 sequence reads: CASSQTSGSGEQYF. CDR3 bases: TGCGCCAGCAGCCAAACTAGCGGGAGTGGCGAGCAGTACTTC.

This clonotype turned up a few times. The V gene is TRBV3-1, the J gene TRBJ2-2, with D perhaps TRBD1 or TRBD2 (6 bases each). The CDR3 totals 15 residues. Germline loops: CDR1 LGHDT, CDR2 YNNKEL (reference sequence). Trimming shortened V by 1 base and J by 7 bases, and 13 bases separated the two germline ends. The CDR3 spells CASSQVPGAGGELFF. CDR3 DNA sequence: TGTGCCAGCAGCCAAGTGCCGGGGGCGGGCGGGGAGCTGTTTTTT. Full variable domain (remainder filled in from reference TRBV3-1 and TRBJ2-2): DTAVSQTPKYLVTQMGNDKSIKCEQNLGHDTMYWYKQDSKKFLKIMFSYNNKELIINETVPNRFSPKSPDKAHLNLHINSLELGDSAVYFCASSQVPGAGGELFFGEGSRLTVL.

This clonotype came up many times. The chain joins TRBV28 to TRBJ2-5; no definite D call. The CDR3 sequence is 14 residues long. Germline assignment: CDR1 MDHEN and CDR2 SYDVKM. Trimming removed 5 bases at V and 3 bases at J, with 13 bases between. The CDR3, as DNA: TGTGCCAGCAGTCCTAGTTCTATCAAAGAGACCCAGTACTTC. Amino acid sequence: CASSPSSIKETQYF.

This clonotype was counted only a few times. The CDR3 nucleotides are TGTGCCAGTAGTAAGGGACGGACTCAGTGGGGGGATACGCAGTATTTT. This sequence encodes CASSKGRTQWGDTQYF. The chain is built from TRBV19 and TRBJ2-3; the D call may be TRBD1 or TRBD2 (5 bases each). This CDR3 is built from 16 residues. V was trimmed by 4 bases and J by 6 bases, leaving 20 bases between them. The V gene's germline CDR1 is LNHDA and CDR2 SQIVND (reference sequence).

CDR3: CASSLVPSGDQPQHF. The CDR3 bases are TGCGCCAGCAGCTTGGTTCCGAGTGGGGATCAGCCCCAGCATTTT. The rearrangement links TRBV5-1 to TRBJ1-5; no reliable D call. Trimming left V 0 bases short and J 5 bases short, with 12 bases between. This CDR3 region has 15 residues. Per the germline V gene, CDR1 is SGHRS and CDR2 is YFSETQ. The whole variable domain, remainder taken from reference TRBV5-1 and TRBJ1-5, is KAGVTQTPRYLIKTRGQQVTLSCSPISGHRSVSWYQQTPGQGLQFLFEYFSETQRNKGNFPGRFSGRQFSNSRSEMNVSTLELGDSALYLCASSLVPSGDQPQHFGDGTRLSIL.

The J gene is TRBJ1-1, the V gene TRBV10-3; 8 bases map to TRBD1. From germline, CDR1 is ENHRY and CDR2 SYGVKD. Trimming cost V 0 bases and J 1 base; bases outside gene matches: 4. The CDR3 extends over 16 amino acids. This CDR3 reads CAISESTGGRNTEAFF. The CDR3 DNA is TGTGCCATCAGTGAGTCCACAGGGGGTAGGAACACTGAAGCTTTCTTT.

This clonotype was seen ten or more times. CDR3 residues: CASSQVYLVGSNQPQHF. CDR3 DNA: TGCGCCAGCAGCCAAGTTTATCTCGTCGGTAGCAATCAGCCCCAGCATTTT. J is TRBJ1-5 and V is TRBV4-1; D gene ambiguous. Germline CDR1 reads MGHRA; CDR2 reads YSYEKL. CDR3 size: 17 residues. V gave up 1 base and J gave up 0 bases, with 13 bases separating them.

This clonotype occurred many times. The V and J genes are TRBV7-3 and TRBJ2-1, with TRBD2 matching over 10 bases. Trimming at V came to 1 base and at J to 7 bases, leaving 4 bases not matched to a gene. There are 15 residues in the CDR3. From germline, CDR1 is SGHTA and CDR2 FQGTGA. In DNA, the CDR3 is TGTGCCAGCAGCTTAAGGAGGACTAGCGGTAATGAGCAGTTCTTC. The encoded protein is CASSLRRTSGNEQFF.

Regarding this clonotype: At one end, the junction sequence differs from germline, possibly due to a read error. V and J are TRBV20-1 and TRBJ1-2; unclear D gene. This CDR3 region has 13 residues. The germline V gene has CDR1 DFQATT and CDR2 SNEGSKA (reference sequence). Here the CDR3 DNA reads TGCAGTGCCAGAGACACCACTAACTATGGCTACACCTTC. Protein product: CSARDTTNYGYTF.

V and J are TRBV5-1 and TRBJ2-7; D not resolved. CDR1 is SGHRS, CDR2 YFSETQ, per germline. CDR3 size: 13 residues. Trimming stripped 5 bases from V and 2 bases from J, with 11 bases between. This CDR3 reads CASSWTDPYEQYF. The CDR3 DNA reads TGCGCCAGCAGTTGGACGGACCCCTACGAGCAGTACTTC.

The sample holds many counts of this clonotype. The J gene is TRBJ1-1, the V gene TRBV3-1; tentative D call: TRBD1 (6 bases). Deletions cut 1 base from V and 0 bases from J, with 12 bases between. This CDR3 has 16 amino acids. Germline CDR1 reads LGHDT; CDR2 reads YNNKEL (reference sequence). The chain's CDR3 is CASSQASGQMNTEAFF. DNA for the CDR3: TGTGCCAGCAGCCAAGCCTCAGGACAGATGAACACTGAAGCTTTCTTT.

The chain employs TRBV28 and TRBJ1-5, with 8 bases identical to TRBD1. The V segment lost 6 bases and the J segment 4 bases; nucleotides outside the gene matches: 8. Germline CDR1 and CDR2: MDHEN and SYDVKM. The CDR3 contains 15 residues. CDR3 sequence: CASRLRTGINQPQHF. The CDR3 nucleotides are TGTGCCAGCAGGTTAAGGACAGGGATAAATCAGCCCCAGCATTTT.